This T cell receptor beta chain stems from a study of blood T cell repertoires in COVID-19 (dated by TCRdb to about 2020). General notes on the study: Samples covering the acute and convalescent phases of COVID-19 were provided by collaborators in the United States, Italy and Spain. The material from the prospective study consisted of cDNA or gDNA derived from T cells, B-cell-depleted T cells, or PBMCs. Subjects who had been exposed to COVID-19, were actively infected with it, or had recovered from it provided the deeply sampled blood TCRbeta repertoires that made up the dataset. The repertoires were made available in a free public database intended to serve as a resource for research on the immune response to SARS-CoV-2. Samples came from the ongoing ImmuneRACE study (first 160 participants) plus 1,254 subjects from 6 global collaborators. Nearly every sample came with metadata listing a de-identified subject ID, COVID-19 status, age in years and sex. Where HLA class I and class II types were available, the types were taken from metadata supplied by the sample provider, not from assay-based typing.

Each collaborating institution followed its own protocols to collect whole blood in K2EDTA tubes. For TCRbeta analysis, collaborator samples were shipped as frozen whole blood, as isolated PBMCs, or as DNA extracted from either sample type. TCRbeta CDR3 regions were amplified from genomic DNA by means of the immunoSEQ Assay, a bias-controlled multiplex PCR. The paper's processing steps were these. The number of nucleated cells in each sample was estimated from the amplification of reference gene primers within the assay. To quantify the absolute abundance of each unique TCRbeta CDR3 rearrangement, sequence reads were collapsed and filtered. Productive Simpson clonality was computed per sample as the square root of Simpson's diversity index over productive rearrangements. TCRdb retrieved this table from immuneACCESS and kept in-frame rearrangements only. Not all clones are present; in checked studies, unresolved V genes account for under half, and no reason is known for the remainder. V, J and clone size derive from that table, while D and trimming were established from the DNA sequence. For this sample the table gives 270,000 or so clones, of which over 75% were detected only once. Jointly, the top ten make up roughly 15% of the sample.

Overall study results and their limits: Clinical and demographic metadata were provided uncurated, with the amount varying by source and participant.

Taken from the germline V gene, the CDR1 and CDR2 loops are SGHAT and FQNNGV. V is pruned by 1 base and J by 9 bases, leaving 6 bases of the junction without a gene match. Its CDR3 holds 14 amino acids, cysteine through phenylalanine. Only the CDR3 DNA is retained, 42 bases long and in frame from the first base. Comments on this clone: No cognate antigen has been identified for it. Base quality data are lacking; no much larger clone is found one base away.

Input material: peripheral blood. The V gene is TRBV11-2 and the J gene is TRBJ2-1; 7 bases in the junction line up with TRBD1. This TCR derives from a human donor in a cohort sampled during active COVID-19. CDR3 region: CASSLGHRGTEQFF. The bases read TGTGCCAGCAGCTTAGGCCACAGGGGAACTGAGCAGTTCTTC.